These T cell receptor beta chains were read from a single sample in a study of breast tumors, draining lymph nodes, adjacent tissues. Each CDR3 protein is one row after TCRdb ran MiXCR on the multiplex PCR reads. Counted here are 150,000 to 200,000 distinct CDR3 sequences, approximately 30% occurring once; the ten biggest clones make up around 4%. The sample taken for sequencing was axillary lymph node tissue. The receptors were gathered from a female donor with breast cancer. Some clones in this sample may be carry-over from other donors' samples. CDR3s leave out the opening cysteine and the closing phenylalanine or tryptophan. The order of the fields is V gene, J gene, CDR3 protein.

TRBV2	TRBJ2-7	ASTDRPYEQY
TRBV7-2	TRBJ2-1	ASSLARDREVNEQF
TRBV7-2	TRBJ2-5	ASSSQVGQETQY
TRBV20-1	TRBJ2-7	SANFLREQY
TRBV6-5	TRBJ1-3	ASRRTGPGNTIY
TRBV10-3	TRBJ2-6	AIRRTDSGANVLT
TRBV11-2	TRBJ1-1	ASSALTGSNTEAF
TRBV4-2	TRBJ2-7	ASSQEGTASYEQY
TRBV12-3/TRBV12-4	TRBJ1-5	ASSATEANQPQH
TRBV13	TRBJ1-2	ATGGVYGYT
TRBV4-2	TRBJ2-5	ASSQGAGGPQETQY
TRBV7-2	TRBJ1-5	ASNPDGFGQPQH
TRBV20-1	TRBJ2-5	SARGSGGTQY
TRBV7-9	TRBJ2-7	ASSLAQGPYEQY
TRBV27	TRBJ2-7	ASSLSDALSRNEQY
TRBV5-4	TRBJ2-7	ASSLYSTEQY
TRBV5-1	TRBJ1-1	ASSGQMNTEAF
TRBV6-6	TRBJ1-6	ASSDRTTREDNSPLH
TRBV7-2	TRBJ1-4	ASSLSRDPNGKLF
TRBV6-2/TRBV6-3	TRBJ2-1	ASSYPTTGVGRGTYNEQF
TRBV5-4	TRBJ1-2	ASSPGANRGLEYGYT
TRBV9	TRBJ1-1	ASSLTSNTEAF
TRBV10-3	TRBJ1-1	AISESTMGPEAF
TRBV6-2/TRBV6-3	TRBJ2-7	ASSYPNRFDEQY
TRBV28	TRBJ1-1	ASSQQGAGAF
TRBV5-4	TRBJ1-2	ASSHMPAGRSYGYT
TRBV28	TRBJ1-2	ASSFFGVGTFYGYT
TRBV10-3	TRBJ1-6	AISQGAGDTPLH
TRBV18	TRBJ2-5	ASSPTGMGETQY
TRBV20-1	TRBJ1-2	SARVPGLTGGYT
TRBV6-1	TRBJ1-5	ASSRGTPPYSNQPQH
TRBV7-9	TRBJ1-4	ASSPPATSVKLF
TRBV5-1	TRBJ1-1	ASSLSGPGEEAF
TRBV20-1	TRBJ2-1	SARYPGDNEQF
TRBV10-3	TRBJ2-3	AASSRDTQY
TRBV6-6	TRBJ1-2	ASIPPGQSYGYT
TRBV27	TRBJ1-1	ASSPSRVLPPAF
TRBV12-3/TRBV12-4	TRBJ2-1	ASSLPGTAGVNEQF
TRBV2	TRBJ2-7	ASSEAGQGAPHRH
TRBV2	TRBJ1-5	ASRIGQVGNQPQH
TRBV10-2	TRBJ2-1	ASSASGGIYNEQF
TRBV9	TRBJ1-4	ASSAHRRNEKLF
TRBV11-1	TRBJ2-3	ASSFVGPPPDTQY
TRBV5-1	TRBJ2-5	ASSTGTGNQPQY
TRBV20-1	TRBJ1-3	SARGPSSGNTIY
TRBV7-2	TRBJ2-7	ASAPVGQSSYEQY